The clone carrying this T cell receptor (beta chain) was seen a handful of times. This sample stems from a study of patients and donors after allogeneic stem cell transplantation. One entry per CDR3 protein, called by TCRdb with MiXCR from the RT-PCR reads. The sample records about a million distinct CDR3 sequences, around 17% being singletons. Trimming pared 0 bases from V and 6 bases from J, leaving 12 bases between. The CDR3 extends over 15 amino acids. Germline values: CDR1 SGDLS, CDR2 YYNGEE. The genes are TRBV9 and TRBJ2-2, with a possible D match to TRBD2 (6 bases). Sequencing was performed on blood, either unsorted or a sorted T cell fraction (not recorded which). The TCR originated in a human donor who was either an allogeneic HSCT recipient or a stem cell or donor lymphocyte infusion donor (not recorded which). It is not recorded whose cells these are; they may come from a transplant donor. CDR3 coding DNA: TGTGCCAGCAGCGTAGCCCAGCGGGTGTCCGGGGAGCTGTTTTTT. Translating it yields CASSVAQRVSGELFF.